The source of this TCR beta chain is a study of T-cell reconstitution after alpha-beta-depleted transplantation in children. Researchers prepared the TCRbeta library using unique molecular identifiers, the study reports. TCRdb recomputed calls from the PCR reads with MiXCR, one row per CDR3 protein. The sample consists of 380,000 or so distinct CDR3 sequences, about an eighth of them appearing once. The junction had 10 bases not matched to a gene; V was cut back by 4 bases and J by 2 bases. Per germline, CDR1 MGHDK and CDR2 SYGVNS. The CDR3 has 16 amino acids. The V and J genes are TRBV25-1 and TRBJ2-7; TRBD1 matches at 8 bases. The TCR was taken from a human donor who donated a stem cell graft to a child with Fanconi anemia. The material sequenced was PBMCs, taken from the stem cell graft. The DNA of the CDR3 is TGTGCCAGCAGTGGACGAAGAGGGACAGGAACCTACGAGCAGTACTTC. Translated: CASSGRRGTGTYEQYF.